Presented here are 22 T cell receptor beta chains from one specimen sequenced in a study of radiotherapy plus CTLA-4 blockade in lung cancer. Sequencing was performed with immunoSEQ multiplex PCR; in TCRdb, only in-frame clones are kept and a portion is missing. The sample lists tens of thousands of clones, around 80% seen once, with 3% to 4% in the top ten. The sequencing here drew on peripheral blood, taken from a patient treated with radiotherapy plus ipilimumab. All receptors derive from a human donor with non-small cell lung cancer who had a partial response to radiotherapy plus ipilimumab.

The V gene is TRBV6-6, the J gene TRBJ2-7, with 9 positions matching TRBD1. This CDR3 has 14 amino acids. Germline V gene sequence: CDR1 MNHNY, CDR2 SVGAGI (reference sequence). The J segment lost 9 bases and the V segment lost 1 base, leaving 7 bases of the junction unmatched. DNA for the CDR3: TGTGCCAGCAGTTACTGGACAGGGGTGGACGGGCAGTACTTC. It translates to CASSYWTGVDGQYF.

This sequence joins TRBV6-5 and TRBJ2-7, with D perhaps matching TRBD2 (6 bases). V lost 0 bases and J lost 3, with 12 bases in between. This CDR3 comprises 15 residues. Germline V gene lookup returns CDR1 MNHEY and CDR2 SVGAGI. For the CDR3, the DNA is TGTGCCAGCAGTTACTCAGCGGGTGGACGCTACGAGCAGTACTTC. Protein: CASSYSAGGRYEQYF.

V is TRBV7-9 and J is TRBJ1-1, with D uncertain. The CDR3 totals 15 residues. Germline values: CDR1 SEHNR, CDR2 FQNEAQ (reference sequence). V dropped 1 base and J dropped 3 bases, with 12 bases sitting between them. The CDR3 sequence: CASSLGAIWDTEAFF. In DNA form, the CDR3 reads TGTGCCAGCAGCTTAGGGGCCATTTGGGACACTGAAGCTTTCTTT. The full variable domain, with the rest looked up from reference TRBV7-9 and TRBJ1-1, is DTGVSQNPRHKITKRGQNVTFRCDPISEHNRLYWYRQTLGQGPEFLTYFQNEAQLEKSRLLSDRFSAERPKGSFSTLEIQRTEQGDSAMYLCASSLGAIWDTEAFFGQGTRLTVV.

The chain uses TRBV11-2 and TRBJ2-3; perhaps TRBD1 as D (5 bases). V lost 1 base to trimming and J lost 5 bases, with 16 bases between them. The CDR3 is 16 amino acids. The germline gives CDR1 SGHAT, CDR2 FQNNGV. The CDR3 reads CASSLGGVSAEDTQYF. The CDR3 DNA reads TGTGCCAGCAGCTTAGGGGGCGTATCTGCGGAAGATACGCAGTATTTT.

This chain connects TRBV7-8 to TRBJ2-1; the D gene is possibly TRBD2 (6 bases). Trimming shortened V by 6 bases and J by 7 bases, and 16 bases separated the two germline ends. This CDR3 has 14 amino acids. The germline CDR1 and CDR2 sequences are SGHVS and FQNEAQ. CDR3 bases: TGTGCCAGCAGATCCGTGGGGGGAGTAAATGAGCAGTTCTTC. Protein: CASRSVGGVNEQFF. The full variable domain, with the rest looked up from reference TRBV7-8 and TRBJ2-1, is GAGVSQSPRYKVAKRGQDVALRCDPISGHVSLFWYQQALGQGPEFLTYFQNEAQLDKSGLPSDRFFAERPEGSVSTLKIQRTQQEDSAVYLCASRSVGGVNEQFFGPGTRLTVL.

The chain links TRBV7-6 to TRBJ2-5; TRBD1 aligns across 9 bases. J was trimmed by 2 bases and V by 4 bases; bases with no gene match: 2. Germline assignment: CDR1 SGHVS and CDR2 FNYEAQ. CDR3 length: 14 amino acids. As DNA, the CDR3 is TGTGCCAGCAGCTCGGGACAGGGACAAGAGACCCAGTACTTC. This codes for CASSSGQGQETQYF.

The chain has TRBV30 and TRBJ1-1, with TRBD1 as a possible D gene (6 bases). The length of the CDR3 is 13 residues. Germline V gives CDR1 GTSNPN, CDR2 SVGIG (reference sequence). V lost 4 bases and J 4 bases, leaving 13 bases between the germline ends. CDR3 nucleotides: TGTGCCTGGACCCGAGACAGGTCCACTGAAGCTTTCTTT. Its protein is CAWTRDRSTEAFF.

The genes are TRBV14 and TRBJ2-7, with 9 bases lining up with TRBD1. The V gene's germline CDR1 is SGHDN and CDR2 FVKESK. The V segment lost 4 bases and the J segment 3 bases; nucleotides outside the gene matches: 10. The CDR3 is made up of 16 amino acids. The CDR3 sequence: CASSPRTGQGYYEQYF. In DNA, the CDR3 is TGTGCCAGCAGCCCTCGTACAGGACAGGGGTACTACGAGCAGTACTTC.

CDR3 protein: CASRRGQDPWGFTGELFF. The DNA of the CDR3 is TGCGCCAGCAGGAGAGGACAGGACCCGTGGGGTTTCACCGGGGAGCTGTTTTTT. V usage is TRBV10-2 and J usage is TRBJ2-2, with 7 bases identical to TRBD1. V dropped 6 bases and J dropped 4; count of bases not matched to a gene: 17. The CDR3 runs 18 residues. Looked up from germline, CDR1 is WSHSY and CDR2 is SAAADI.

The rearrangement links TRBV9 to TRBJ2-7, with D possibly TRBD1 on 6 matching bases. Per the germline V gene, CDR1 is SGDLS and CDR2 is YYNGEE. Trimming took off 3 bases at V and 3 bases at J, with 13 bases between the two ends. The CDR3 has 14 residues. In DNA form, the CDR3 reads TGTGCCAGCAGCGCCGGGACACCAGACTACGAGCAGTACTTC. It codes for CASSAGTPDYEQYF.

This clone was seen a single time. The chain couples TRBV6-5 to TRBJ1-5, with 9 bases matching TRBD1. Germline V gene lookup returns CDR1 MNHEY and CDR2 SVGAGI. The CDR3 totals 15 residues. V dropped 4 bases and J dropped 1; count of bases not matched to a gene: 2. CDR3 loop: CASSSGTGSNQPQHF. The CDR3 DNA follows: TGTGCCAGCAGTTCCGGGACAGGGAGCAATCAGCCCCAGCATTTT.

The V call is TRBV7-2, the J call TRBJ2-7; the match to TRBD2 covers 11 bases. The length of the CDR3 is 15 residues. Germline V CDR1 and CDR2: SGHTA, FQGNSA. J gave up 3 bases and V 1 base, and 2 bases lay outside the gene matches. The CDR3 loop is CASSLGLAGGYEQYF. For the CDR3, the DNA is TGTGCCAGCAGCTTAGGGCTAGCGGGGGGCTACGAGCAGTACTTC.

As DNA, the CDR3 is TGTGCCACCAGCAGGGACAGGGCCAGCTCTAATGAAAAACTGTTTTTT. It yields the protein CATSRDRASSNEKLFF. This chain links TRBV15 with TRBJ1-4, with 8 bases lining up with TRBD1. Germline CDR1 and CDR2: LNHNV and YYDKDF (reference sequence). V lost 3 bases to trimming and J lost 3 bases; unmatched junction nucleotides: 6. The CDR3 loop spans 16 amino acids. The variable domain in full, with the rest retrieved from reference TRBV15 and TRBJ1-4, is DAMVIQNPRYQVTQFGKPVTLSCSQTLNHNVMYWYQQKSSQAPKLLFHYYDKDFNNEADTPDNFQSRRPNTSFCFLDIRSPGLGDTAMYLCATSRDRASSNEKLFFGSGTQLSVL.

The chain couples TRBV9 to TRBJ2-7, with a tentative D call TRBD2 (5 bases). The J call may be wrong; the DNA end is better matched by TRBJ2-5. The CDR3 loop spans 16 amino acids. The V gene's germline CDR1 is SGDLS and CDR2 YYNGEE. The CDR3 DNA is TGTGCCAGCAGCGTAGGGGCTAGCCTAGGTGAAGAGACCCAGTACTTC. This encodes CASSVGASLGEETQYF.

The chain uses TRBV7-9 and TRBJ1-2; TRBD1 matches at 7 bases. Germline CDR1 is SEHNR and CDR2 is FQNEAQ (reference sequence). The ends lost 9 bases at V and 6 bases at J; junction bases unmatched: 10. This CDR3 is built from 13 residues. For the CDR3, the DNA is TGTGCCAGTGGAGGGGGCGGAGTGGATGGCTACACCTTC. Amino acid sequence: CASGGGGVDGYTF.

The chain joins TRBV6-4 to TRBJ2-1; 10 bases fit TRBD2. With V trimmed by 6 bases and J by 5 bases, 7 bases remained unmatched. This CDR3 region has 15 residues. Germline V gene sequence: CDR1 MRHNA, CDR2 SNTAGT. CDR3 nucleotide sequence: TGTGCCAGCAGCATCGAGCGGGGGGGCCACAATGAGCAGTTCTTC. Encoded protein: CASSIERGGHNEQFF.

A single count supports this clone. The chain carries TRBV19 and TRBJ1-1, with TRBD1 identical over 10 bases. CDR3 length: 13 amino acids. Losses at the gene ends were 5 bases for V and 7 bases for J; bases not matched to a gene: 4. Looked up from germline, CDR1 is LNHDA and CDR2 is SQIVND (reference sequence). CDR3 residues: CASSLDRGFEAFF. As DNA, the CDR3 is TGTGCCAGTAGTTTGGACAGGGGGTTTGAAGCTTTCTTT.

This clone occurred a few times. The CDR3 region has the DNA TGTGCCAGCAGCTTAGAACCTACAGATCAGCCCCAGCATTTT. The encoded protein is CASSLEPTDQPQHF. The V call is TRBV7-6, the J call TRBJ1-5; D unclear. CDR1 SGHVS and CDR2 FNYEAQ come from the germline V gene. The CDR3 loop spans 14 amino acids. Trimming pared 1 base from V and 5 bases from J, leaving 9 bases between. The full variable domain, its missing parts supplied by reference TRBV7-6 and TRBJ1-5, is GAGVSQSPRYKVTKRGQDVALRCDPISGHVSLYWYRQALGQGPEFLTYFNYEAQQDKSGLPNDRFSAERPEGSISTLTIQRTEQRDSAMYRCASSLEPTDQPQHFGDGTRLSIL.

The chain carries TRBV4-1 and TRBJ2-3; 10 bases align to TRBD2. V lost 2 bases to trimming and J lost 8 bases; unmatched junction nucleotides: 7. CDR3 length: 15 amino acids. Germline values: CDR1 MGHRA, CDR2 YSYEKL. The CDR3 protein is CASSQLAGARGTQYF. In DNA, the CDR3 is TGCGCCAGCAGCCAACTAGCGGGGGCGAGGGGTACGCAGTATTTT.

This clone was observed a few times. The genes are TRBV6-5 and TRBJ1-1; unclear D gene. The germline V gene encodes CDR1 MNHEY and CDR2 SVGAGI. CDR3 size: 12 residues. Trimming shortened V by 6 bases and J by 5 bases, and 10 bases separated the two germline ends. The CDR3 coding sequence is TGTGCCAGCAGGCGCACGGGGACTGAAGCTTTCTTT. Amino acids: CASRRTGTEAFF.

The chain recombines TRBV7-9 with TRBJ2-7, with 7 bases identical to TRBD1. Germline V CDR1 and CDR2: SEHNR, FQNEAQ (reference sequence). The CDR3 contains 17 residues. Unmatched junction bases numbered 13, after V lost 5 bases and J lost 0 bases. In DNA, the CDR3 is TGTGCCAGCAGCGTTGAACCGACAGGGCCTTTCTCCTACGAGCAGTACTTC. It codes for CASSVEPTGPFSYEQYF.

The genes are TRBV12-5 and TRBJ2-5, with TRBD1 identical over 7 bases. Germline V CDR1 and CDR2: LGHNT, FRNRAP. The CDR3 loop spans 15 amino acids. Trimming removed 6 bases from V and 1 base from J; junction bases left unmatched: 8. This CDR3 reads CASGPDRDSQETQYF. The CDR3 coding sequence is TGTGCTAGTGGCCCCGACCGGGACAGCCAAGAGACCCAGTACTTC.